What follows are 32 T cell receptor beta chains derived from one specimen sequenced in a study of cytomegalovirus exposure and HLA in healthy donors. Primers for the PCR totalled 60 Vbeta and 13 Jbeta. Some clones are missing from TCRdb's copy, which holds only in-frame ones; the method was immunoSEQ multiplex PCR. This table has about 150,000 clones, around 75% appearing once. Specimen: PBMCs. These receptors came from a man between 18 and 29 years old in good health and CMV-seronegative.

The V call is TRBV7-2, the J call TRBJ2-1, with D maybe TRBD2 (5 bases). Germline V gives CDR1 SGHTA, CDR2 FQGNSA. Deletions cut 1 base from V and 0 bases from J, with 7 bases between. The CDR3 contains 15 residues. CDR3 in DNA: TGTGCCAGCAGCTTAGTAGGGAGCTCCTACAATGAGCAGTTCTTC. It is translated as CASSLVGSSYNEQFF.

This clone was found a few times. The chain employs TRBV19 and TRBJ2-5; D might be TRBD1 (5 bases). The V end was cut by 6 bases, the J end by 4 bases, with 12 bases between. In germline, CDR1 is LNHDA, CDR2 SQIVND (reference sequence). This CDR3 has 13 amino acids. CDR3 nucleotide sequence: TGTGCCAGTAGCCAGGACACGGGAGAGACCCAGTACTTC. Protein: CASSQDTGETQYF. The variable domain in full, completed from reference TRBV19 and TRBJ2-5, reads DGGITQSPKYLFRKEGQNVTLSCEQNLNHDAMYWYRQDPGQGLRLIYYSQIVNDFQKGDIAEGYSVSREKKESFPLTVTSAQKNPTAFYLCASSQDTGETQYFGPGTRLLVL.

The chain uses TRBV6-5 and TRBJ2-7; tentatively, D is TRBD2 (6 bases). From germline, CDR1 is MNHEY and CDR2 SVGAGI. V lost 4 bases to trimming and J lost 0 bases, with 10 bases between them. There are 14 residues in the CDR3. The chain's CDR3 is CASSWRGSSYEQYF. CDR3 DNA: TGTGCCAGCAGTTGGCGGGGAAGCTCCTACGAGCAGTACTTC.

This chain connects TRBV4-3 to TRBJ1-4; perhaps TRBD1 as D (5 bases). The CDR3 spans 15 residues. The germline gives CDR1 LGHNA, CDR2 YSLEER. V lost 5 bases, J lost 7 bases, and 17 bases lay in between. Written as DNA, the CDR3 is TGCGCCAGCAGCTCAAGCGGGGGGTATGGTGAAAAACTGTTTTTT. This encodes CASSSSGGYGEKLFF.

This clone showed up just a few times. V gene TRBV2 combines with J gene TRBJ2-1; 11 bases are a match to TRBD2. CDR1 is SNHLY, CDR2 FYNNEI, per germline. The J segment lost 2 bases and the V segment lost 11 bases, leaving 5 bases of the junction unmatched. CDR3 size: 14 residues. The chain's CDR3 is CAAVTSGTYNEQFF. The CDR3 bases are TGTGCCGCGGTGACTAGCGGGACCTACAATGAGCAGTTCTTC.

J is TRBJ2-3 and V is TRBV7-9; 11 positions agree with TRBD1. This CDR3 contains 18 residues. Germline-derived CDR1 and CDR2 are SEHNR and FQNEAQ (reference sequence). After removal of 1 base from V and 5 bases from J, the junction contained 11 bases not matched to a gene. CDR3 DNA: TGTGCCAGCAGCTTAGAGACCGGACAGGGGGCGCGGGGAGATACGCAGTATTTT. Its protein product is CASSLETGQGARGDTQYF.

The chain combines TRBV28 with TRBJ1-2; tentatively, D is TRBD1 (5 bases). There are 12 residues in the CDR3. Trimming removed 8 bases at V and 7 bases at J, with 14 bases between. CDR1 and CDR2 (germline): MDHEN, SYDVKM. In DNA form, the CDR3 reads TGTGCCAGCTTCTCGGGGGTCGCTGGCTACACCTTC. It yields the protein CASFSGVAGYTF.

In this sample, this clone turned up once. The genes are TRBV9 and TRBJ2-1, with 7 bases lining up with TRBD2. V dropped 0 bases and J dropped 6; count of bases not matched to a gene: 9. The CDR3 runs to 16 residues. Germline loops: CDR1 SGDLS, CDR2 YYNGEE. This CDR3 reads CASSVGIVGGPNEQFF. DNA for the CDR3: TGTGCCAGCAGCGTAGGAATCGTGGGAGGGCCCAATGAGCAGTTCTTC.

V usage is TRBV2 and J usage is TRBJ2-3; the match to TRBD2 covers 10 bases. The CDR3 spans 16 residues. V shed 1 base and J 3 bases; nucleotides not matched to a gene: 4. Germline V lookup: CDR1 SNHLY, CDR2 FYNNEI. The CDR3 DNA reads as TGTGCCAGCAGTGAAGTGCTAGCGGGAGCGACAGATACGCAGTATTTT. Translated, it gives CASSEVLAGATDTQYF.

This clone occurred a few times. V gene TRBV28 combines with J gene TRBJ2-7, with D possibly TRBD2 on 5 matching bases. Trimming removed 3 bases from V and 3 bases from J, with 6 bases in between. Germline lookup yields CDR1 MDHEN and CDR2 SYDVKM. This CDR3 contains 12 residues. CDR3 in amino acids: CASSLRDYEQYF. DNA for the CDR3: TGTGCCAGCAGTTTGAGGGACTACGAGCAGTACTTC. Using reference TRBV28 and TRBJ2-7 for the parts outside the CDR3, the full variable domain is DVKVTQSSRYLVKRTGEKVFLECVQDMDHENMFWYRQDPGLGLRLIYFSYDVKMKEKGDIPEGYSVSREKKERFSLILESASTNQTSMYLCASSLRDYEQYFGPGTRLTVT.

V gene TRBV10-2 combines with J gene TRBJ1-5, with a possible D match to TRBD1 (6 bases). Germline V gives CDR1 WSHSY, CDR2 SAAADI. The CDR3 covers 17 residues. V was shortened by 0 bases and J by 0 bases, with 12 bases between the two germline ends. The CDR3 bases are TGCGCCAGCAGTGAGTCGCGGGGGGCCGATAGCAATCAGCCCCAGCATTTT. Its translation is CASSESRGADSNQPQHF.

The J gene is TRBJ2-2, the V gene TRBV9; no reliable D call. CDR3 length: 16 amino acids. The germline V and J ends were trimmed by 4 bases and 2 bases, with 15 bases remaining between them. Germline loops: CDR1 SGDLS, CDR2 YYNGEE. The CDR3 region has the DNA TGTGCCAGCAGCCCCACCCTAAGTCCCAACACCGGGGAGCTGTTTTTT. As protein: CASSPTLSPNTGELFF.

V and J are TRBV4-3 and TRBJ2-3, with D hard to call. V shed 4 bases and J shed 4 bases, with 12 bases lying between them. CDR3 length equals 14 residues. Germline V gives CDR1 LGHNA, CDR2 YSLEER. This chain's CDR3 is CASSRRPEADTQYF. In DNA form, the CDR3 reads TGCGCCAGCAGCCGGCGGCCTGAGGCAGATACGCAGTATTTT.

J is TRBJ1-6 and V is TRBV30; 7 positions agree with TRBD1. V gave up 2 bases and J gave up 5 bases; unmatched junction bases: 6. The V gene's germline CDR1 is GTSNPN and CDR2 SVGIG (reference sequence). The CDR3 is 15 amino acids. DNA of the CDR3: TGTGCCTGGAGTCCCCTCACAGGGGATAATTCACCCCTCCACTTT. Protein sequence: CAWSPLTGDNSPLHF.

Points on this clone: Because the CDR3's place on the DNA is in doubt, the DNA is left out and the CDR3 is given as listed by TCRdb. The CDR3 reads CASTCTSVPAVRRDTEAFF. This chain links TRBV27 with TRBJ1-1. The length of the CDR3 is 19 amino acids, counting both ends. The germline V gene has CDR1 MNHEY and CDR2 SMNVEV (reference sequence).

This clone is a singleton in its sample. J is TRBJ2-7 and V is TRBV5-5; possibly TRBD1 for D (6 bases). This CDR3 comprises 15 residues. With 0 bases removed from V and 3 bases from J, the gap between germline ends came to 13 bases. Per the germline V gene, CDR1 is SGHKS and CDR2 is YYEKEE (reference sequence). The CDR3 is CASSLDGGHLYEQYF. CDR3 nucleotide sequence: TGTGCCAGCAGCTTGGATGGGGGACACCTCTACGAGCAGTACTTC.

The genes are TRBV13 and TRBJ2-4; TRBD1 matches 10 bases. The germline gives CDR1 PRHDT, CDR2 FYEKMQ (reference sequence). The CDR3 spans 16 residues. With 0 bases clipped from V and 6 bases from J, the junction kept 5 bases outside the gene matches. The CDR3 DNA sequence: TGTGCCAGCAGCTTAGGTGTGGGACAGGGGAGAAACATTCAGTACTTC. Translating gives CASSLGVGQGRNIQYF.

The rearrangement joins TRBV6-5 to TRBJ2-1, with D maybe TRBD2 (5 bases). Germline V gene data show CDR1 as MNHEY and CDR2 as SVGAGI. V lost 7 bases to trimming and J lost 4 bases, with 14 bases between them. There are 14 residues in the CDR3. For the CDR3, the DNA is TGTGCCAGCATGGGGAGTAGCGCGTACAATGAGCAGTTCTTC. Translated: CASMGSSAYNEQFF.

The chain recombines TRBV10-1 with TRBJ2-1, with 13 bases lining up with TRBD2. The germline V gene encodes CDR1 WNHNN and CDR2 SYGVQD (reference sequence). The V segment lost 3 bases and the J segment 5 bases; nucleotides outside the gene matches: 13. The CDR3 runs 19 residues. Written as DNA, the CDR3 is TGCGCCAGCAGTGAAGGACAGGACAGACTAGCGGGAGGACACAATGAGCAGTTCTTC. Encoded protein: CASSEGQDRLAGGHNEQFF.

The rearrangement links TRBV29-1 to TRBJ2-5; the match to TRBD1 covers 8 bases. This CDR3 region has 14 residues. V lost 3 bases to trimming and J lost 2 bases; unmatched junction nucleotides: 5. CDR1 and CDR2 (germline): SQVTM, ANQGSEA. CDR3 sequence reads: CSVEIRTGQETQYF. In DNA, the CDR3 is TGCAGCGTTGAGATCCGGACAGGGCAAGAGACCCAGTACTTC.

As concerns this clone: A much larger clone lies a single base off, so this may be a read error. The chain has TRBV6-5 and TRBJ1-1; 9 bases fit TRBD1. The trim removed 5 bases at V and 4 bases at J, leaving 2 bases unmatched. Germline lookup yields CDR1 MNHEY and CDR2 SVGAGI. This CDR3 has 13 amino acids. The CDR3 loop reads CASSGQGTTEAFF. CDR3 in DNA: TGTGCCAGCAGTGGACAGGGGACCACTGAAGCTTTCTTT.

This clone appeared a few times. The chain recombines TRBV5-5 with TRBJ1-4; D is uncertain. The length of the CDR3 is 15 residues. CDR1 is SGHKS, CDR2 YYEKEE, per germline (reference sequence). Trimming removed 1 base from V and 1 base from J, with 8 bases in between. The CDR3 spells CASSLYGKTNEKLFF. The CDR3 nucleotides read TGTGCCAGCAGCTTGTACGGGAAAACTAATGAAAAACTGTTTTTT. Looking up the rest from reference TRBV5-5 and TRBJ1-4 gives the full variable domain: DAGVTQSPTHLIKTRGQQVTLRCSPISGHKSVSWYQQVLGQGPQFIFQYYEKEERGRGNFPDRFSARQFPNYSSELNVNALLLGDSALYLCASSLYGKTNEKLFFGSGTQLSVL.

This clone was found a few times. This chain uses TRBV7-2 with TRBJ2-2; D might be TRBD2 (5 bases). CDR3 length: 16 residues. CDR1 is SGHTA, CDR2 FQGNSA, per germline. V shed 1 base and J shed 5 bases, with 14 bases lying between them. The CDR3 DNA follows: TGTGCCAGCAGCTTAGTCTGGGTGGGAGAAACCGGGGAGCTGTTTTTT. Protein product: CASSLVWVGETGELFF.

The CDR3 reads CASTARSSYNEQFF. CDR3 DNA sequence: TGTGCCAGCACCGCACGGAGCTCCTACAATGAGCAGTTCTTC. The chain couples TRBV2 to TRBJ2-1; D gene unclear. This CDR3 is 14 amino acids long. CDR1 and CDR2 from the germline V gene are SNHLY and FYNNEI. Trimming shortened V by 7 bases and J by 0 bases, and 10 bases separated the two germline ends.

As to this clone: Other DNA sequences in this sample translate to the same CDR3. CDR3 region: CASSLGLAVNEQFF. CDR3 sequence (DNA): TGTGCCAGCAGTTTAGGACTAGCTGTGAATGAGCAGTTCTTC. V and J are TRBV27 and TRBJ2-1, with 8 bases lining up with TRBD2. The V and J ends lost 2 bases and 7 bases, in that order; junction bases with no gene match: 4. Per the germline V gene, CDR1 is MNHEY and CDR2 is SMNVEV (reference sequence). The CDR3 has 14 amino acids.

The chain combines TRBV15 with TRBJ1-1; no definite D call. Germline CDR1 is LNHNV and CDR2 is YYDKDF (reference sequence). Trimming cost V 0 bases and J 4 bases, with 15 bases left between them. The CDR3 runs to 16 residues. CDR3 protein: CATSRDLVSVGTEAFF. The DNA for the CDR3 is TGTGCCACCAGCAGAGATCTGGTTTCGGTTGGCACTGAAGCTTTCTTT.

CDR3 nucleotides: TGTGCCGGGTCCACCCAGGGTCTTGGGAATTCACCCCTCCACTTT. It translates to CAGSTQGLGNSPLHF. The chain combines TRBV5-4 with TRBJ1-6; D may be TRBD1 (5 bases). CDR1 SGHNT and CDR2 YYREEE come from the germline V gene (reference sequence). The germline V and J ends were trimmed by 10 bases and 7 bases, with 21 bases remaining between them. CDR3 length equals 15 residues.

CDR3 bases: TGTGCCTGGACAGGGGGCGCGTGGAGCAATCAGCCCCAGCATTTT. It encodes CAWTGGAWSNQPQHF. This chain uses TRBV30 with TRBJ1-5; 8 nucleotides align to TRBD1. The germline CDR1 and CDR2 sequences are GTSNPN and SVGIG (reference sequence). The CDR3 length is 15 residues. Trimming removed 4 bases from V and 1 base from J; junction bases left unmatched: 6.

The count of this clone is one. V is TRBV6-1 and J is TRBJ2-7; the D gene is possibly TRBD2 (6 bases). CDR3 length: 16 amino acids. V was clipped by 3 bases and J by 7 bases, with 22 bases between them. Germline V gene sequence: CDR1 MNHNS, CDR2 SASEGT. The CDR3 DNA reads TGTGCCAGCAGTGAGGGAGGTTACACGACCAAGGGGGAGCAGTACTTC. Translated, it gives CASSEGGYTTKGEQYF.

CDR3 DNA: TGTGCCAGCAGTGAAAGACTTACCTCTGGGGCCAACGTCCTGACTTTC. Its translation: CASSERLTSGANVLTF. This rearrangement joins TRBV2 to TRBJ2-6; D not resolved. This CDR3 is built from 16 residues. The germline V gene encodes CDR1 SNHLY and CDR2 FYNNEI. Between the trimmed V and J ends, which lost 2 bases and 0 bases, there was a span of 8 bases.

This chain connects TRBV11-2 to TRBJ2-7; a weak D match, TRBD2 (5 bases). Looked up from germline, CDR1 is SGHAT and CDR2 is FQNNGV. Trimming shortened V by 4 bases and J by 3 bases, and 16 bases separated the two germline ends. This CDR3 region has 15 residues. The CDR3 sequence: CASSSVGGRNYEQYF. CDR3 coding DNA: TGTGCCAGCAGCTCTGTTGGAGGACGAAACTACGAGCAGTACTTC.

The chain uses TRBV29-1 and TRBJ2-2; the D gene is possibly TRBD1 (6 bases). V shed 4 bases and J shed 4 bases, with 13 bases lying between them. Germline V gene sequence: CDR1 SQVTM, CDR2 ANQGSEA. This CDR3 has 14 residues. CDR3 loop: CSVVGAFSTGELFF. The CDR3, as DNA: TGCAGCGTTGTGGGGGCCTTCAGCACCGGGGAGCTGTTTTTT.